The rows below give T cell receptor beta chains drawn from one sample of a study of T cells in Graves' hyperthyroidism and ophthalmopathy. TCRdb redid the calling of the multiplex PCR reads with MiXCR, one entry per CDR3 protein. The sample lists 500,000 or so distinct CDR3 sequences; about 15% were seen once. The sequencing input was blood. The receptors were gathered from a woman younger than 35 with Graves' ophthalmopathy. The CDR3 runs from the conserved cysteine through the conserved F or W. D genes are given only for firm matches. Clone size is shown for a subset of rows, as once, few, many or a class of expanded clone.

TRBD2	.	TRBV14	TRBJ2-5	CASEEPGLAGQETQYF	TGTGCCAGCGAGGAACCGGGACTAGCGGGACAAGAGACCCAGTACTTC
.	many	TRBV7-2	TRBJ1-2	CASSSDSYGYTF	TGTGCCAGCAGCTCAGACAGCTATGGCTACACCTTC
.	many	TRBV20-1	TRBJ1-5	CSASPRQPQHF	TGCAGTGCGAGTCCAAGGCAGCCCCAGCATTTT
TRBD1	many	TRBV5-1	TRBJ2-7	CASSSSTGVGYEQYF	TGCGCCAGCAGCTCTTCGACAGGGGTAGGGTACGAGCAGTACTTC
TRBD1	many	TRBV28	TRBJ1-2	CASILGPGGYDGYTF	TGTGCCAGCATCCTAGGGCCAGGGGGTTATGATGGCTACACCTTC
.	few	TRBV7-9	TRBJ2-5	CASSFGGDGQETQYF	TGTGCCAGCAGCTTTGGTGGGGATGGACAAGAGACCCAGTACTTC
.	many	TRBV7-9	TRBJ2-5	CASSLVPGHQRTQYF	TGTGCCAGCAGCTTAGTGCCGGGACACCAGAGGACCCAGTACTTC
.	many	TRBV2	TRBJ1-5	CASSEGVPSNQPQHF	TGTGCCAGCAGTGAAGGAGTCCCGAGCAATCAGCCCCAGCATTTT
TRBD1	many	TRBV13	TRBJ1-1	CASSPPDRGPTEAFF	TGTGCCAGCAGCCCCCCCGACAGGGGGCCGACTGAAGCTTTCTTT
.	few	TRBV29-1	TRBJ2-7	CSVGHSNINSYEQYF	TGCAGCGTCGGCCATAGCAATATTAATTCCTACGAGCAGTACTTC
TRBD2	many	TRBV30	TRBJ2-3	CAWSVLVAGITDTQYF	TGTGCCTGGAGTGTACTGGTAGCGGGGATCACAGATACGCAGTATTTT
.	.	TRBV3-1	TRBJ2-7	CASSQEWTTYEQYF	TGTGCCAGCAGCCAAGAATGGACAACCTACGAGCAGTACTTC
TRBD1	.	TRBV6-1	TRBJ1-1	CASSTRQGNTEAFF	TGTGCCAGCAGCACGAGACAGGGCAACACTGAAGCTTTCTTT
TRBD1	few	TRBV20-1	TRBJ1-6	CSATPTIPGTGRSPLHF	TGCAGTGCCACCCCTACTATTCCCGGGACAGGGAGGTCACCCCTCCACTTT
TRBD1	once	TRBV10-2	TRBJ2-7	CAIRDRNSYEQYF	TGCGCCATTAGGGACAGGAACTCCTACGAGCAGTACTTC
.	many	TRBV6-1	TRBJ1-1	CASSDPGGIINTEAFF	TGTGCCAGCAGTGACCCCGGGGGGATCATTAACACTGAAGCTTTCTTT
TRBD1	.	TRBV24-1	TRBJ2-1	CATTDPGQGAYEQFF	TGTGCCACCACTGACCCCGGACAGGGGGCTTATGAGCAGTTCTTC
TRBD2	.	TRBV11-2	TRBJ2-7	CASSLYRDYSYEQYF	TGTGCCAGCAGCCTCTACCGGGACTACTCCTACGAGCAGTACTTC
TRBD1	.	TRBV6-1	TRBJ1-2	CASSLISGTGGPRYGYTF	TGTGCCAGCAGTTTAATTAGCGGGACAGGGGGCCCCCGATATGGCTACACCTTC
.	.	TRBV28	TRBJ1-1	CASRGQVEAFF	TGTGCCAGCAGGGGGCAAGTTGAAGCTTTCTTT
TRBD1	many	TRBV7-3	TRBJ2-5	CASSLYGTEETQYF	TGTGCCAGCAGCTTATATGGGACAGAGGAGACCCAGTACTTC
TRBD1	few	TRBV5-1	TRBJ1-3	CASSTGQGRNGNTIYF	TGCGCCAGCAGCACAGGACAGGGAAGGAACGGAAACACCATATATTTT
TRBD2	few	TRBV12-3/TRBV12-4	TRBJ2-3	CASSLGSSGRSGDTQYF	TGTGCCAGCAGTTTAGGATCTAGCGGGAGGTCGGGAGATACGCAGTATTTT
.	many	TRBV20-1	TRBJ2-1	CSARDLTGSYNEQFF	TGCAGTGCTAGAGATCTTACGGGGTCCTACAATGAGCAGTTCTTC
.	few	TRBV12-3/TRBV12-4	TRBJ1-6	CASSLTVTSPLHF	TGTGCCAGCAGTTTGACAGTAACTTCACCCCTCCACTTT
TRBD2	many	TRBV29-1	TRBJ2-2	CSVEVVTSGKVTGELFF	TGCAGCGTTGAAGTAGTGACTAGCGGGAAAGTCACCGGGGAGCTGTTTTTT
.	.	TRBV7-3	TRBJ2-2	CASSQDELVDTGELFF	TGCGCCAGCAGCCAGGACGAACTAGTAGACACCGGGGAGCTGTTTTTT
TRBD1	.	TRBV7-6	TRBJ2-7	CASSLAPTGFYEQYF	TGTGCCAGCAGCTTAGCCCCGACAGGGTTTTACGAGCAGTACTTC
.	many	TRBV20-1	TRBJ1-1	CSARQFASRIGNTEAFF	TGCAGTGCTAGACAGTTTGCATCCAGGATTGGGAACACTGAAGCTTTCTTT
.	.	TRBV19	TRBJ1-1	CARSLNTEAFF	TGTGCCCGTAGTTTAAACACTGAAGCTTTCTTT
.	.	TRBV11-3	TRBJ2-6	CASSSGWGDAGANVLTF	TGTGCCAGCAGCTCTGGATGGGGGGACGCTGGGGCCAACGTCCTGACTTTC
TRBD1	.	TRBV28	TRBJ2-3	CASSLSRTGGADTQYF	TGTGCCAGCAGTTTATCGCGGACAGGGGGAGCAGATACGCAGTATTTT
.	.	TRBV4-3	TRBJ2-3	CASSQDLGSDTQYF	TGCGCCAGCAGCCAAGATCTCGGGTCGGATACGCAGTATTTT
TRBD2	few	TRBV20-1	TRBJ2-1	CSARTSGGSSSYNEQFF	TGCAGTGCTAGGACTAGCGGGGGTTCGAGCTCCTACAATGAGCAGTTCTTC
.	many	TRBV18	TRBJ1-1	CASSRQRYEAFF	TGTGCCAGCTCACGTCAACGATATGAAGCTTTCTTT
.	few	TRBV6-8	TRBJ1-1	CASIEAFF	TGTGCCAGCATCGAAGCTTTCTTT
TRBD2	few	TRBV29-1	TRBJ2-7	CSVLGEHGLAEAYEQYF	TGCAGCGTTTTGGGCGAACACGGACTAGCGGAGGCCTACGAGCAGTACTTC
.	.	TRBV19	TRBJ2-1	CASSRNLRESYNEQFF	TGTGCCAGTAGTCGAAACTTACGGGAGTCCTACAATGAGCAGTTCTTC
TRBD2	.	TRBV11-1	TRBJ2-1	CASSWTSGTGEQFF	TGTGCCAGCAGCTGGACTAGCGGGACGGGTGAGCAGTTCTTC
TRBD1	many	TRBV7-9	TRBJ2-1	CASSLGTGDYNEQFF	TGTGCCAGCAGCTTAGGGACAGGGGATTACAATGAGCAGTTCTTC